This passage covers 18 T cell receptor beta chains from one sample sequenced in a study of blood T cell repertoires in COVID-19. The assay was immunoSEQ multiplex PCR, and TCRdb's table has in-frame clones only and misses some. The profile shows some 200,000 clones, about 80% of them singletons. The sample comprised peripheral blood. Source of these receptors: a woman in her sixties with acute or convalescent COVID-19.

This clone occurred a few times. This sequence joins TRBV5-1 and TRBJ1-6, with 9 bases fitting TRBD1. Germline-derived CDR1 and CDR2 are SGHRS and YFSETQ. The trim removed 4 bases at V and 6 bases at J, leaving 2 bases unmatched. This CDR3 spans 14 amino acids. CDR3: CASSGQGSNSPLHF. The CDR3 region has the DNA TGCGCCAGCAGCGGACAGGGGTCTAATTCACCCCTCCACTTT.

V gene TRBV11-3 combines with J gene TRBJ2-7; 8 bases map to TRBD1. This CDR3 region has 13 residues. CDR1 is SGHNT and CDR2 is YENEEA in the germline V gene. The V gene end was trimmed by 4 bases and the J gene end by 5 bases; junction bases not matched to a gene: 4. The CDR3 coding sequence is TGTGCCAGCAGCTCGACAGGGGTCAACGAGCAGTACTTC. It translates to CASSSTGVNEQYF.

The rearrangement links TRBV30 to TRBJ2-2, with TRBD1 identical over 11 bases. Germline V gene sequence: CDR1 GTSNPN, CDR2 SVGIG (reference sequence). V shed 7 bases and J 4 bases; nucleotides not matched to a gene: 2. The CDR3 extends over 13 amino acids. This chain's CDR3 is CASGQGVTGELFF. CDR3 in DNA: TGTGCCTCGGGACAGGGGGTCACCGGGGAGCTGTTTTTT.

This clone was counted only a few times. CDR3 region: CASSVQGENTEAFF. The CDR3 nucleotides are TGTGCCAGCAGTGTTCAGGGGGAGAACACTGAAGCTTTCTTT. J is TRBJ1-1 and V is TRBV2, with 7 bases matching TRBD1. The V segment lost 4 bases and the J segment 1 base; nucleotides outside the gene matches: 3. This CDR3 has 14 residues. Germline CDR1 and CDR2: SNHLY and FYNNEI.

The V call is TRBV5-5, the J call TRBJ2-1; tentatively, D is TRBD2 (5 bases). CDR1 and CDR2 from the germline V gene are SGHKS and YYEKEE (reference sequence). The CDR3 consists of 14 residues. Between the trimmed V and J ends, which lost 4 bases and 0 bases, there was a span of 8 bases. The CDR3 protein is CASSHTSSYNEQFF. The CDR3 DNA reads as TGTGCCAGCAGCCACACTAGCTCCTACAATGAGCAGTTCTTC.

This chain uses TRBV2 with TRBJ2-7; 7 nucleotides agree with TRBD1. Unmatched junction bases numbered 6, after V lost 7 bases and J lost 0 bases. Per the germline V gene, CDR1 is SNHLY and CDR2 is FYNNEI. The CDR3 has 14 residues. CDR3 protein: CASTFTGASYEQYF. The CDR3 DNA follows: TGTGCCAGCACATTCACAGGGGCCTCCTACGAGCAGTACTTC. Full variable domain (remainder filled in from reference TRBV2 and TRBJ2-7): EPEVTQTPSHQVTQMGQEVILRCVPISNHLYFYWYRQILGQKVEFLVSFYNNEISEKSEIFDDQFSVERPDGSNFTLKIRSTKLEDSAMYFCASTFTGASYEQYFGPGTRLTVT.

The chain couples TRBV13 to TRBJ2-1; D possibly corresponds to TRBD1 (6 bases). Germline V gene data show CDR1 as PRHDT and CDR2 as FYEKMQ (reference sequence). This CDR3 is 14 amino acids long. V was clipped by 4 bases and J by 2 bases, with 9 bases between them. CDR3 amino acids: CASSSRTAYNEQFF. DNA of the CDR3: TGTGCCAGCAGCTCCCGGACAGCCTACAATGAGCAGTTCTTC.

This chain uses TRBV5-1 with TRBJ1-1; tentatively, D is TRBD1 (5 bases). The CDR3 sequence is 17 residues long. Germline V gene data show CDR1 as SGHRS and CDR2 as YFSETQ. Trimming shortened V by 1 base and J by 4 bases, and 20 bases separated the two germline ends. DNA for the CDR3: TGCGCCAGCAGCTTGATGTCAGGGAAGCGAAGGCGCACTGAAGCTTTCTTT. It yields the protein CASSLMSGKRRRTEAFF.

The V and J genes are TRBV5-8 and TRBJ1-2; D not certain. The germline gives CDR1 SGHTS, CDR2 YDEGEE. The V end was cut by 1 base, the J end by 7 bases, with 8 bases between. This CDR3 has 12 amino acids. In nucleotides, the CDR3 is TGTGCCAGCAGCTTGAGACTCGGTGGCTACACCTTC. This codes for CASSLRLGGYTF.

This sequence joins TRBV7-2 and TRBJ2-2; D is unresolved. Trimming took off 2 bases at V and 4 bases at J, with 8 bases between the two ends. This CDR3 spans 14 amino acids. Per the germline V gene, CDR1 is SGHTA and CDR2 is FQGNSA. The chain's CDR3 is CASSLYLATGELFF. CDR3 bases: TGTGCCAGCAGCTTATATTTGGCCACCGGGGAGCTGTTTTTT. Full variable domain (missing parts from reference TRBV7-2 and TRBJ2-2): GAGVSQSPSNKVTEKGKDVELRCDPISGHTALYWYRQSLGQGLEFLIYFQGNSAPDKSGLPSDRFSAERTGGSVSTLTIQRTQQEDSAVYLCASSLYLATGELFFGEGSRLTVL.

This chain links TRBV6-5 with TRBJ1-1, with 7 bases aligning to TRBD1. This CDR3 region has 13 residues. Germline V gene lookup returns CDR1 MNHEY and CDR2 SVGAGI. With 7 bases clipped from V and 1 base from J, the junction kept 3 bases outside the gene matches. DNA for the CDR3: TGTGCCAGCAAAAGGACAGGGAACACTGAAGCTTTCTTT. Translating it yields CASKRTGNTEAFF.

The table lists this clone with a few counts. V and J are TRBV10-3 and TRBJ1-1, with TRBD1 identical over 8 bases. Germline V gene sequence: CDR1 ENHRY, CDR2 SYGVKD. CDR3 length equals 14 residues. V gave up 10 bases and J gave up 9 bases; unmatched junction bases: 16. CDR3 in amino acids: CAKPTGTGKVKAFF. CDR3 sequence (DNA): TGTGCCAAGCCTACCGGGACAGGAAAAGTTAAAGCTTTCTTT.

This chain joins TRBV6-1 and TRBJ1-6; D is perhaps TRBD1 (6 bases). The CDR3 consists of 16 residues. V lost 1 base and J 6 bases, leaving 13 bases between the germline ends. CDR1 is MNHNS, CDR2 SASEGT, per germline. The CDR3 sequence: CASSEGTVRFNSPLHF. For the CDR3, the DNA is TGTGCCAGCAGTGAAGGGACAGTAAGATTTAATTCACCCCTCCACTTT.

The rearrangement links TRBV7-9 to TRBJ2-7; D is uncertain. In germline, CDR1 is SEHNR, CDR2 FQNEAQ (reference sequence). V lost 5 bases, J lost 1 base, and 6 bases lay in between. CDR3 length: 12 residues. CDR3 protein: CASSQMSYEQYF. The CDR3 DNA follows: TGTGCCAGCAGCCAAATGTCCTACGAGCAGTACTTC.

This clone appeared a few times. DNA for the CDR3: TGTGCCAGCAGTCGGGACAGGTCATCTTCACCCCTCCACTTT. Encoded protein: CASSRDRSSSPLHF. The rearrangement uses TRBV2 and TRBJ1-6, with TRBD1 matching 8 bases. This CDR3 contains 14 residues. The V segment lost 5 bases and the J segment 9 bases; nucleotides outside the gene matches: 6. Germline V gene data show CDR1 as SNHLY and CDR2 as FYNNEI.

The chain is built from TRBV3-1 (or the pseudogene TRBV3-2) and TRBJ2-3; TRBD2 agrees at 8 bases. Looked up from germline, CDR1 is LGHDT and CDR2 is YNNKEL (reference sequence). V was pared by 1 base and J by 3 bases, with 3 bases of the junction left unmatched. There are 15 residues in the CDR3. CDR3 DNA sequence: TGTGCCAGCAGCCAAGCTGGACTAGCTACAGATACGCAGTATTTT. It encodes CASSQAGLATDTQYF.

CDR3 bases: TGTGCCAGCAGCCAAGAAGCACGGGGAAGCACAGATACGCAGTATTTT. Its protein is CASSQEARGSTDTQYF. This sequence joins TRBV4-2 and TRBJ2-3, with a possible D match to TRBD2 (5 bases). Germline CDR1 is LGHNA and CDR2 is YNFKEQ. V was pared by 0 bases and J by 0 bases, with 10 bases between. CDR3 length: 16 residues.

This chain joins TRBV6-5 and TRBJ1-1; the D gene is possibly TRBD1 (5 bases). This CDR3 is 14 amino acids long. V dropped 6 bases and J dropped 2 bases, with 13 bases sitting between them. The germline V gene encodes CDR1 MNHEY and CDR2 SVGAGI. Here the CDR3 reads CASRFDSSNTEAFF. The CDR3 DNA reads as TGTGCCAGCAGATTCGACAGTAGCAACACTGAAGCTTTCTTT.